A selection of T cell receptor beta chains follows, all from one sample in a study of T cells expressing NK-cell markers. TCRdb re-called the 5' RACE reads and shows each CDR3 protein once, DNA omitted. The sample is made up of more than 250,000 distinct CDR3 sequences, and the top ten hold around 0.37% of it. Material for sequencing was blood T cells: a sorted CD56 or NKG2C T cell subset, CD4+ or CD8+ T cells, or bulk PBMC T cells (not recorded which). The source of these receptors is a man between 18 and 29 years old in good health. Each CDR3 is given with its conserved first and last residue.

14	TRBV20-1	TRBJ1-5	CSARSDRAFQPQHF
13	TRBV7-2	TRBJ2-3	CASSLLVPDTQYF
14	TRBV30	TRBJ2-7	CAWNSLGSSYEQYF
15	TRBV28	TRBJ2-2	CASSLLGGDTGELFF
14	TRBV7-2	TRBJ2-5	CASSLGHLGETQYF
14	TRBV5-1	TRBJ2-1	CASSLRTTPSEQFF
12	TRBV10-3	TRBJ1-2	CAISEDRWGYTF
13	TRBV12-3/TRBV12-4	TRBJ2-1	CASSLELAGYQFF
14	TRBV3-1	TRBJ1-5	CASSQDTGVQPQHF
14	TRBV3-1	TRBJ2-7	CASSQAGGPYEQYF
15	TRBV5-5	TRBJ2-1	CASSYGQEGYNEQFF
15	TRBV6-2/TRBV6-3	TRBJ2-7	CASSSLAGGTYEQYF
17	TRBV15	TRBJ2-1	CATGRTSGRVVYNEQFF
12	TRBV29-1	TRBJ1-1	CSVALTGAPAFF
16	TRBV10-3	TRBJ2-1	CAISEDRGHSSDEQFF
15	TRBV7-2	TRBJ2-2	CASSLTSGSPGELFF
17	TRBV28	TRBJ2-1	CASISGALSGSYNEQFF
15	TRBV5-1	TRBJ1-1	CASSLAGTANTEAFF
12	TRBV19	TRBJ1-4	CASSPRGEKLFF
13	TRBV29-1	TRBJ1-5	CSVKQNSNQPQHF
17	TRBV12-3/TRBV12-4	TRBJ2-5	CASSEGTSGRTWETQYF
14	TRBV15	TRBJ2-3	CATSRRRDTDTQYF
13	TRBV28	TRBJ2-5	CATTSGSSRMEYF
16	TRBV12-3/TRBV12-4	TRBJ1-6	CASSSAGGGWSSPLHF
17	TRBV12-3/TRBV12-4	TRBJ2-6	CASNLQRGLAGANVLTF
15	TRBV4-1	TRBJ2-1	CASSQVSRLANEQFF
13	TRBV5-6	TRBJ2-7	CASSLGQYYEQYF
15	TRBV12-3/TRBV12-4	TRBJ2-3	CASSFSGTITDTQYF
14	TRBV11-2	TRBJ1-5	CASSSGLFYQPQHF
16	TRBV29-1	TRBJ1-1	CSVDDSSIFMNTEAFF
16	TRBV20-1	TRBJ1-5	CSAHKPGSYSNQPQHF
15	TRBV12-3/TRBV12-4	TRBJ2-5	CASSPLDSSLGTQYF